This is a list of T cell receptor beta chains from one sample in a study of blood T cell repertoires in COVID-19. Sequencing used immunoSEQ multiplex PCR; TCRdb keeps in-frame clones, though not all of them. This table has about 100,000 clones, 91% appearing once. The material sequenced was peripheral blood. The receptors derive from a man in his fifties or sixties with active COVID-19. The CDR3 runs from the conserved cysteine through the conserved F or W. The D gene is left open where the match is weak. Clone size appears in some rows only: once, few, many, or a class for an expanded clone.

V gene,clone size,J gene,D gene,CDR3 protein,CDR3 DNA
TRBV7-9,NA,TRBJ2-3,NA,CASSLSTSTDTQYF,TGTGCCAGCAGCCTGAGCACTAGCACAGATACGCAGTATTTT
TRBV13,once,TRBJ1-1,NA,CASSLLGGTNTEAFF,TGTGCCAGCAGCTTATTGGGGGGTACGAACACTGAAGCTTTCTTT
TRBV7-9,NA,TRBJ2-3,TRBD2,CASSLVLAGPTDTQYF,TGTGCCAGCAGCCTCGTATTAGCGGGCCCCACAGATACGCAGTATTTT
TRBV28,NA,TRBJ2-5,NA,CASSLTGRRTQYF,TGTGCCAGCAGTCTAACAGGTCGGAGGACCCAGTACTTC
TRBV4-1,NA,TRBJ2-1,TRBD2,CASSPGLPYNEQFF,TGCGCCAGCAGCCCGGGACTACCCTACAATGAGCAGTTCTTC
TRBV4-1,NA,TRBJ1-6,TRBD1,CASSQAGTGMSPLHF,TGCGCCAGCAGCCAAGCCGGGACAGGGATGTCACCCCTCCACTTT
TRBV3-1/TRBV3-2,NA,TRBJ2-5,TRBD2,CASSPRRGSGEYF,TGTGCCAGCAGCCCCCGGCGTGGAAGCGGGGAATACTTC
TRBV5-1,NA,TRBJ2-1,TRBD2,CASSATGTTPSEQFF,TGCGCCAGCAGCGCAACCGGGACTACCCCAAGTGAGCAGTTCTTC
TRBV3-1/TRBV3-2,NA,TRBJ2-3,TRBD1,CASSQQGAGDTQYF,TGTGCCAGCAGCCAGCAGGGGGCCGGAGATACGCAGTATTTT
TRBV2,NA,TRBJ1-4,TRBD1,CASSPSTGVEKLFF,TGTGCCAGCAGTCCCTCGACAGGGGTTGAAAAACTGTTTTTT
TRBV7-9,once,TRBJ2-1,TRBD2,CASSLRTSGRPPGEFF,TGTGCCAGCAGCTTAAGAACTAGCGGGAGGCCCCCGGGTGAGTTCTTC
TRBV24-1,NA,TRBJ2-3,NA,CATSVPSGRERDTQYF,NA
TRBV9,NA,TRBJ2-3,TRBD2,CASSVGTTSETDTQYF,TGTGCCAGCAGCGTAGGAACAACTAGCGAGACAGATACGCAGTATTTT
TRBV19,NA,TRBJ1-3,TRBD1,CASSVPQGALGNTIYF,TGTGCCAGTAGTGTCCCACAGGGGGCGCTTGGAAACACCATATATTTT
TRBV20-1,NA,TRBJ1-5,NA,CSASQGTSNQPQHF,TGCAGTGCTAGTCAAGGGACTTCCAATCAGCCCCAGCATTTT
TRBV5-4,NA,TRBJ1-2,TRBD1,CASSYRDRGPYGYTF,TGTGCCAGCAGCTACCGGGACAGGGGGCCTTATGGCTACACCTTC
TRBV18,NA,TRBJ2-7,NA,CASSPQPVPPPHEQYF,TGTGCCAGCTCACCTCAACCGGTTCCCCCTCCCCACGAGCAGTACTTC
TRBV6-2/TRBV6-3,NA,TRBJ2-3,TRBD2,CASSYGGGPLSQYF,TGTGCCAGCAGTTACGGGGGAGGGCCTCTCAGCCAGTATTTT
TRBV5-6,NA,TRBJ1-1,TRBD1,CASSWRQGMNTEAFF,TGTGCCAGCAGCTGGCGACAGGGGATGAACACTGAAGCTTTCTTT
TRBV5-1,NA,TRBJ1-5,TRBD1,CASSTGPRGDQPQHF,TGCGCCAGCAGCACCGGGCCCAGGGGGGATCAGCCCCAGCATTTT
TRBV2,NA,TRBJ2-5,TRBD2,CASSNARGSQETQYF,TGTGCCAGCAGCAACGCGCGGGGGTCCCAAGAGACCCAGTACTTC
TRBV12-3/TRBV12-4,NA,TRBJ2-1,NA,CASSQETYNEQFF,TGTGCCAGCAGCCAGGAAACATACAATGAGCAGTTCTTC
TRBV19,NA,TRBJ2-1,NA,CASSMWAQRADNEQFF,TGTGCCAGTAGTATGTGGGCCCAGCGGGCCGACAATGAGCAGTTCTTC